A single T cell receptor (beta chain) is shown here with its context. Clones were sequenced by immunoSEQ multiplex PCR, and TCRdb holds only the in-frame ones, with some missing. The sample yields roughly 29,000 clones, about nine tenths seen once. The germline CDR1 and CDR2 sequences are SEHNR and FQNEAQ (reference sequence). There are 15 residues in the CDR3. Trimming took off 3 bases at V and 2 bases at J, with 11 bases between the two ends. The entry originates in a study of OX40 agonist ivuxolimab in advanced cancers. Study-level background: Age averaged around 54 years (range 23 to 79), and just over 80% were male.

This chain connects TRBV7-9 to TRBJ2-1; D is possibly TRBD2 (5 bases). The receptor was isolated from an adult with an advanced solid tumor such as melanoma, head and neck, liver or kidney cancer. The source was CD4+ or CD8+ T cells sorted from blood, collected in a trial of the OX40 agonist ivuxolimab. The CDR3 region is CASSFLSGAYNEQFF. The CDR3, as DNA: TGTGCCAGCAGCTTCCTAAGCGGAGCCTACAATGAGCAGTTCTTC.